What follows describes a single TCR beta chain. Its antigen is not identified. The record originates from a study of Ad26.COV2.S vaccination and SARS-CoV-2 variants. Study results and limitations: Substantial post-vaccination breadth of spike-specific CD8+ and CD4+ T cell responses was reported. Compared with placebo recipients, vaccine recipients had higher spike-specific TCR breadth.

Method: immunoSEQ multiplex PCR; TCRdb's copy keeps in-frame clones and lacks some. The repertoire holds 85,000 to 120,000 clones, with around 81% as singletons. The CDR3 runs to 14 residues. J lost 4 bases, V lost 4 bases, and 5 bases had no gene match. Germline values: CDR1 MDHEN, CDR2 SYDVKM. The receptor was isolated from a human donor who had recovered from COVID-19. The specimen was peripheral blood, collected after recovery from COVID-19. The J gene is TRBJ2-5, the V gene TRBV28; 8 positions match TRBD1. CDR3 in amino acids: CASSSGQAPETQYF. CDR3 bases: TGTGCCAGCAGTTCGGGACAGGCGCCAGAGACCCAGTACTTC. Looking up the rest from reference TRBV28 and TRBJ2-5 gives the full variable domain: DVKVTQSSRYLVKRTGEKVFLECVQDMDHENMFWYRQDPGLGLRLIYFSYDVKMKEKGDIPEGYSVSREKKERFSLILESASTNQTSMYLCASSSGQAPETQYFGPGTRLLVL.